This T cell receptor beta chain was captured in a study of OX40 agonist ivuxolimab in advanced cancers. Study at large: Intravenous ivuxolimab at 0.01 to 10 mg/kg was given to patients every 2 weeks. Patients treated during dose escalation were battling hepatocellular carcinoma, melanoma, renal cell or head and neck cancer. Three patients showed partial responses: one hepatocellular carcinoma and two cutaneous melanoma cases. General study points: No antigen was identified for the clonally expanded peripheral T cells.

Produced via immunoSEQ multiplex PCR; TCRdb's table is partial and in-frame only. The sample carries about 44,000 clones, approximately 90% recorded once. This clone was observed a handful of times. Its antigen is unknown. Germline loops: CDR1 MNHEY, CDR2 SMNVEV (reference sequence). The length of the CDR3 is 14 residues. V was pared by 2 bases and J by 7 bases, with 14 bases between. This receptor was identified in an adult with an advanced solid tumor such as melanoma, head and neck, liver or kidney cancer. The source was CD4+ or CD8+ T cells sorted from blood, collected in a trial of the OX40 agonist ivuxolimab. The rearrangement links TRBV27 to TRBJ1-2; D unclear. The chain's CDR3 is CASSLADSFGGYTF. DNA of the CDR3: TGTGCCAGCAGTTTAGCGGACTCCTTCGGTGGCTACACCTTC.